The 5 T cell receptor beta chains listed next were all sequenced from one sample in a study of cytomegalovirus exposure and HLA in healthy donors (dated by TCRdb to 2016 to 2017). Library preparation employed the immunoSEQ multiplex PCR assay. For the multiplex PCR, a mixture combining 60 forward primers for TCR Vbeta segments and 13 reverse primers for TCR Jbeta segments was used. TCRdb provides this immuneACCESS table in a form limited to in-frame rearrangements. Some clones are lacking; in checked studies, under half of them reflect an unresolved V gene, and why the rest are absent is not known. This sample has 110,000 or so clones in its table, and 82% of those were observed once. The ten largest clonotypes hold around 2.3% of the sample. Material: PBMCs. The receptors were sampled from a woman between 18 and 29 years old in good health and CMV-seronegative.

The genes are TRBV28 and TRBJ1-2; D might be TRBD1 (6 bases). V gave up 8 bases and J gave up 2 bases, with 15 bases separating them. The CDR3 runs to 14 residues. Germline V gene lookup returns CDR1 MDHEN and CDR2 SYDVKM. CDR3 nucleotides: TGTGCCAGCGAGTCCGGCGGACAGAACTATGGCTACACCTTC. It codes for CASESGGQNYGYTF.

This clone was observed a handful of times. This chain joins TRBV6-1 and TRBJ2-4; 7 bases agree with TRBD1. Germline CDR1 is MNHNS and CDR2 is SASEGT. The CDR3 covers 15 residues. V was clipped by 2 bases and J by 5 bases; unmatched bases: 6. This CDR3 reads CASSEFSGQQNIQYF. CDR3 bases: TGTGCCAGCAGTGAATTTTCGGGACAGCAAAACATTCAGTACTTC.

V and J are TRBV5-5 and TRBJ1-6; 11 nucleotides align to TRBD1. This CDR3 comprises 14 residues. Unmatched junction bases numbered 6, after V lost 7 bases and J lost 9 bases. Germline CDR1 SGHKS, CDR2 YYEKEE (reference sequence). The CDR3 loop reads CASALGTGGSPLHF. The CDR3 DNA reads TGTGCCAGCGCTCTCGGGACAGGGGGTTCACCCCTCCACTTT.

This clone was seen a single time. The chain links TRBV10-1 to TRBJ1-1, with 8 bases lining up with TRBD1. This CDR3 is built from 12 residues. CDR1 and CDR2 from the germline V gene are WNHNN and SYGVQD (reference sequence). V gave up 6 bases and J gave up 5 bases; unmatched junction bases: 2. CDR3 residues: CASRGQGTEAFF. CDR3 DNA sequence: TGCGCCAGCAGAGGACAGGGAACTGAAGCTTTCTTT.

This chain connects TRBV30 to TRBJ1-1; D is undetermined. The length of the CDR3 is 14 residues. Trimming stripped 2 bases from V and 3 bases from J, with 13 bases between. CDR1 and CDR2 (germline): GTSNPN, SVGIG (reference sequence). The CDR3 protein is CAWSLRGADTEAFF. For the CDR3, the DNA is TGTGCCTGGAGTCTCCGCGGCGCGGACACTGAAGCTTTCTTT.